This T cell receptor (beta chain) was sequenced during a study of blood T cell repertoires in COVID-19. Study overall: T cells, B-cell-depleted T cells, or PBMCs provided the cDNA or gDNA that served as material.

Assignments of participants to cohorts depended upon their own reported clinical history. Deletions cut 5 bases from V and 7 bases from J, with 12 bases between. Germline CDR1 is MNHEY and CDR2 is SMNVEV (reference sequence). The CDR3 is made up of 13 amino acids. Data came from immunoSEQ multiplex PCR; TCRdb stores just in-frame clones and leaves some out. Of 200,000 to 300,000 clones in the sample, approximately 86% were seen once. The rearrangement links TRBV27 to TRBJ2-1; D unclear. The specimen sequenced was PBMCs or T cells enriched from blood (not recorded which). The clonotype comes from a woman aged 18-29 years who had recovered from COVID-19. The CDR3 loop is CASSASTENEQFF. For the CDR3, the DNA is TGTGCCAGCAGTGCGTCCACTGAAAATGAGCAGTTCTTC.